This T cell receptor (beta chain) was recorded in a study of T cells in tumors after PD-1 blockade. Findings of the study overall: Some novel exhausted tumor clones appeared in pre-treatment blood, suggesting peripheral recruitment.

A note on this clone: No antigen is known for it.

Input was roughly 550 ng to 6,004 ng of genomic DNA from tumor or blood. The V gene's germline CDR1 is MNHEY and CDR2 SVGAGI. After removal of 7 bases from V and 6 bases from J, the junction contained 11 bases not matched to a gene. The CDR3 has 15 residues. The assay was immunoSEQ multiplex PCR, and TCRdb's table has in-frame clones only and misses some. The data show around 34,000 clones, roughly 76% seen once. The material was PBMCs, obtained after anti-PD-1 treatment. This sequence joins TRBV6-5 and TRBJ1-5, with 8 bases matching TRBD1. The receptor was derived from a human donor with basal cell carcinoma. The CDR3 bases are TGTGCCAGCAAGGGCAGGGGGCTAGAGGGTCAGCCCCAGCATTTT. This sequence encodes CASKGRGLEGQPQHF.